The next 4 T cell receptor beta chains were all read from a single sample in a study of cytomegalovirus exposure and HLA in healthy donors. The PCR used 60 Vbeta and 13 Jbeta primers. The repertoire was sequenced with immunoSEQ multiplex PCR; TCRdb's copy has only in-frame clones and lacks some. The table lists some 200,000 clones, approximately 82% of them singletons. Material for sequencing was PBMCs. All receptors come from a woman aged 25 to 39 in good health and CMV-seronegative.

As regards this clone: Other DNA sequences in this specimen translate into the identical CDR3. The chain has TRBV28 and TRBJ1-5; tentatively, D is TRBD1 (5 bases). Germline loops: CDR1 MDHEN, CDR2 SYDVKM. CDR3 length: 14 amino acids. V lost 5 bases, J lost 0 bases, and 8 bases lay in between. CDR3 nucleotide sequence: TGTGCCAGCAGTCGACAGTATAGCAATCAGCCCCAGCATTTT. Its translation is CASSRQYSNQPQHF. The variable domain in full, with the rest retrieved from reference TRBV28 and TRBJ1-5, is DVKVTQSSRYLVKRTGEKVFLECVQDMDHENMFWYRQDPGLGLRLIYFSYDVKMKEKGDIPEGYSVSREKKERFSLILESASTNQTSMYLCASSRQYSNQPQHFGDGTRLSIL.

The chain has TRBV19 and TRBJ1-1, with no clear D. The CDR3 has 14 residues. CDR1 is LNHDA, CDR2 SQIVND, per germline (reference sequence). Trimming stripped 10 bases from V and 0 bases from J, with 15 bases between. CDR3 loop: CATLGGYMNTEAFF. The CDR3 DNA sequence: TGTGCCACCCTAGGCGGATACATGAACACTGAAGCTTTCTTT.

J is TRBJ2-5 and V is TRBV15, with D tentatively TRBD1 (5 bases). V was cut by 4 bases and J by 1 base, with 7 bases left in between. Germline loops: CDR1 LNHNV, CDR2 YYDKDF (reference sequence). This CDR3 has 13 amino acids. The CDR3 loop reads CATSTDTQETQYF. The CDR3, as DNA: TGTGCCACCAGCACGGACACCCAAGAGACCCAGTACTTC.

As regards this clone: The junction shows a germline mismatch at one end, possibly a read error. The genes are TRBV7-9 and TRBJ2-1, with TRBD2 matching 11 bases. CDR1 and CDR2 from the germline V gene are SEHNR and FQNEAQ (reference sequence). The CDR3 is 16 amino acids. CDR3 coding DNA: TGTTCCAGCAGCCAACCCGGGACTAGCGGAAACAATGAGCAGTTCTTC. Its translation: CSSSQPGTSGNNEQFF.